The rows below give T cell receptor beta chains drawn from one sample of a study of Ad26.COV2.S vaccination and SARS-CoV-2 variants. The repertoire was sequenced with immunoSEQ multiplex PCR; TCRdb's copy has only in-frame clones and lacks some. The table has 300,000 to 350,000 clones, about 90% seen once. The sequences come from peripheral blood, collected in a trial of Ad26.COV2.S vaccine versus placebo. The source is a person aged 18-60 years who received the Ad26.COV2.S COVID-19 vaccine or a placebo. Each CDR3 is given with its conserved first and last residue. D genes are given only for firm matches. The size of a clone is reported for some rows only, either as once, few or many, or as a class for expanded clones.

j_gene	d_gene	v_gene	abundance	CDR3nt	CDR3aa
TRBJ1-2	TRBD1	TRBV5-1	.	TGCGCCAGCAGCCCGGGGACAGGGGAAGGCTACACCTTC	CASSPGTGEGYTF
TRBJ2-1	.	TRBV28	.	TGTGCCAGCAGTTTAGGAGCATCCCCAGCAAACAATGAGCAGTTCTTC	CASSLGASPANNEQFF
TRBJ1-3	.	TRBV9	.	TGTGCCAGCAGCGGAGCTCCTGGAAACACCATATATTTT	CASSGAPGNTIYF
TRBJ1-1	.	TRBV28	.	TGTGCCAGCAGTTTACCAGGGAGCCTGAACACTGAAGCTTTCTTT	CASSLPGSLNTEAFF
TRBJ1-1	.	TRBV7-9	.	TGTGCCAGCAGCTTAGCGGACCTTACTGAAGCTTTCTTT	CASSLADLTEAFF
TRBJ2-3	TRBD2	TRBV19	.	TGTGCCAGTAGTCTTGCGGGAGCTTATTCAGATACGCAGTATTTT	CASSLAGAYSDTQYF
TRBJ2-1	.	TRBV19	.	TGTGCCAGTAGTACTACTAGGTCCCCCCACAATGAGCAGTTCTTC	CASSTTRSPHNEQFF
TRBJ1-2	.	TRBV10-3	once	TGTGCCACCCGAACAGGAGACTATGGCTACACCTTC	CATRTGDYGYTF
TRBJ1-1	TRBD1	TRBV2	.	TGTGCCAGCAGAATGGGACAGATGAACACTGAAGCTTTCTTT	CASRMGQMNTEAFF
TRBJ2-5	TRBD1	TRBV7-7	.	TGTGCCAGCAGCTTAGCGGGGACAGGGACCCTCGGGGAGACCCAGTACTTC	CASSLAGTGTLGETQYF
TRBJ2-7	.	TRBV7-2	.	TGTGCCAGCAGCTTTTTCCTGGGACGGTCTATATACGAGCAGTACTTC	CASSFFLGRSIYEQYF
TRBJ1-2	TRBD1	TRBV7-2	.	TGTGCCAGCAGCTTCCGACAGGGGAGTACAGGCTACACCTTC	CASSFRQGSTGYTF
TRBJ2-3	.	TRBV7-3	.	TGTGCCAGCAGCTTAGAGCCCGGGACAGATACGCAGTATTTT	CASSLEPGTDTQYF
TRBJ1-1	TRBD1	TRBV5-5	.	TGTGCCAGCACCGCTGAACAGGGGGCATGGACTGAAGCTTTCTTT	CASTAEQGAWTEAFF
TRBJ2-7	TRBD2	TRBV9	.	TGTGCCAGCAGCGTAGGACCTAGCGGGGGGACCTACGAGCAGTACTTC	CASSVGPSGGTYEQYF
TRBJ2-1	TRBD2	TRBV30	.	TGTGCCTCCCTAGCGGGAGGCATGAATGAGCAGTTCTTC	CASLAGGMNEQFF
TRBJ1-1	TRBD1	TRBV19	.	TGTGCCAGTAGTATAGGGGGGACAGGGGCAGCTTACACTGAAGCTTTCTTT	CASSIGGTGAAYTEAFF
TRBJ1-1	.	TRBV19	.	TGTGCCAGTAGGAACGACAGGACTGCAAAACCTGAAGCTTTCTTT	CASRNDRTAKPEAFF
TRBJ2-4	.	TRBV11-2	.	TGTGCCAGCAGCTTGGGGGGACACAAAAACATTCAGTACTTC	CASSLGGHKNIQYF
TRBJ2-6	.	TRBV5-4	.	TGTGCCAGCAGCTTGGAAGCTGGGGCCAACGTCCTGACTTTC	CASSLEAGANVLTF
TRBJ1-5	.	TRBV6-6	.	TGTGCCAGCAGTTACGACGGGAAGGGCAATCAGCCCCAGCATTTT	CASSYDGKGNQPQHF
TRBJ1-1	.	TRBV12-5	.	TGTGCTAGTGGTTCTCTCCATGGCGGGAACACTGAAGCTTTCTTT	CASGSLHGGNTEAFF
TRBJ2-2	TRBD2	TRBV7-2	.	TGTGCCAGCAGCAGGGGACTAGCGAACACCGGGGAGCTGTTTTTT	CASSRGLANTGELFF
TRBJ1-5	TRBD1	TRBV28	.	TGTGCCAGCAGTCCAGGGACAGGGGGCTATAACAATCAGCCCCAGCATTTT	CASSPGTGGYNNQPQHF
TRBJ1-3	.	TRBV28	.	TGTGCCAGCGAGGGGTCTGGAAACACCATATATTTT	CASEGSGNTIYF
TRBJ1-3	.	TRBV19	.	TGTGCCAGTAGCCCGAACAGGTTCTCTGGAAACACCATATATTTT	CASSPNRFSGNTIYF
TRBJ2-7	.	TRBV7-2	.	TGTGCCAGCAGCTACCGCTCCTACGAGCAGTACTTC	CASSYRSYEQYF
TRBJ1-5	TRBD1	TRBV2	.	TGTGCCAGCAGTGAACAGGGCGCGGGACAGGCCTTACTGGGCAATCAGCCCCAGCATTTT	CASSEQGAGQALLGNQPQHF
TRBJ1-4	.	TRBV2	.	TGTGCCAGCAGGAGGTTTGTGGGAGAAAAACTGTTTTTT	CASRRFVGEKLFF
TRBJ2-7	.	TRBV6-5	few	TGTGCCAGCCAAAAACAGGGTCTTGTGGGCGAGCAGTACTTC	CASQKQGLVGEQYF
TRBJ1-3	.	TRBV25-1	.	TGTGCCAGCAGTCCCCCTGGGGGAATAGGAAACACCATATATTTT	CASSPPGGIGNTIYF
TRBJ1-2	.	TRBV6-1	.	TGTGCCAGCAGTGAGGGGGACTATGGCTACACCTTC	CASSEGDYGYTF
TRBJ1-3	.	TRBV25-1	.	TGTGCCACCCTTCCGGGTGGAAACACCATATATTTT	CATLPGGNTIYF
TRBJ1-2	.	TRBV5-4	.	TGTGCCAGCGGGCAAGACTATGGCTACACCTTC	CASGQDYGYTF
TRBJ2-3	TRBD1	TRBV6-2/TRBV6-3	.	TGTGCCAGCAGTTACTCGACCCCGGTGGCAGGGGGCGCGGATACGCAGTATTTT	CASSYSTPVAGGADTQYF
TRBJ2-5	.	TRBV28	.	TGTGCCAGCAGTTTTTCTGGGTTTGAGACCCAGTACTTC	CASSFSGFETQYF
TRBJ1-1	.	TRBV18	.	TGTGCCAGCTCACCAGGATGGGGGGTGAGCACTGAAGCTTTCTTT	CASSPGWGVSTEAFF
TRBJ1-3	.	TRBV6-6	.	TGTGCCAGCAGTTACTCGTCCAGTCTCTCTGGAAACACCATATATTTT	CASSYSSSLSGNTIYF
TRBJ1-5	.	TRBV7-9	.	TGTGCCAGCAGCTTAGCTGCCAATCAGCCCCAGCATTTT	CASSLAANQPQHF
TRBJ2-1	TRBD2	TRBV5-1	once	TGCGCCAGCAGCGAGGGACTAGCGGGGGGTCAGTTCTTC	CASSEGLAGGQFF
TRBJ2-5	.	TRBV5-1	.	TGCGCCAGCAGCTCCCAAATAGGACAGCAAGAGACCCAGTACTTC	CASSSQIGQQETQYF
TRBJ2-3	.	TRBV7-2	.	TGTGCCAGCAGTTCCTCGTGGCAAAGCACAGATACGCAGTATTTT	CASSSSWQSTDTQYF
TRBJ2-7	.	TRBV28	.	TGTGCCAGCAGTCTTGAACTACCAACCACCTACGAGCAGTACTTC	CASSLELPTTYEQYF
TRBJ1-4	TRBD1	TRBV19	.	TGTGCCAGTCGCCTCGGGACAGCTAATGAAAAACTGTTTTTT	CASRLGTANEKLFF
TRBJ1-5	.	TRBV9	.	TGTGCCAGCAGCGTAGATCTGTTCCAGCCCCAGCATTTT	CASSVDLFQPQHF
TRBJ2-6	TRBD2	TRBV5-1	.	TGCGCCAGCAGCTCCGGACTAGCGGGAGGGACTTCCTCTGGGGCCAACGTCCTGACTTTC	CASSSGLAGGTSSGANVLTF
TRBJ1-1	.	TRBV6-5	.	TGTGCCAGCAGTCGGGAGGGGGTGGACACTGAAGCTTTCTTT	CASSREGVDTEAFF
TRBJ1-3	.	TRBV2	.	TGTGCCAGCAGTGTGAATTCAGGGACGGCTGGAAACACCATATATTTT	CASSVNSGTAGNTIYF
TRBJ2-1	.	TRBV7-9	.	TGTGCCAGCAGCTTTGGGGTTGATGAGCAGTTCTTC	CASSFGVDEQFF
TRBJ2-3	TRBD1	TRBV18	.	TGTGCCAGCTCACCACTTGGGGGACAGGGCACAGATACGCAGTATTTT	CASSPLGGQGTDTQYF
TRBJ2-5	TRBD2	TRBV2	.	TGTGCCAGCAGTGGACTAGCGGGCGATCGGGAGACCCAGTACTTC	CASSGLAGDRETQYF
TRBJ1-2	TRBD1	TRBV14	.	TGTGCCAGCAGCCAAGAGACAGGGGGCATCTATGGCTACACCTTC	CASSQETGGIYGYTF
TRBJ1-1	.	TRBV3-1/TRBV3-2	.	TGTGCCAGCAGCCTCCAGTGGGGGACTGAAGCTTTCTTT	CASSLQWGTEAFF
TRBJ2-5	TRBD1	TRBV6-2/TRBV6-3	.	TGTGCCAGCAGTTACTCCCGGACAGGGGGCGCGGAGACCCAGTACTTC	CASSYSRTGGAETQYF